This T cell receptor (beta chain) comes out of a study of Ad26.COV2.S vaccination and SARS-CoV-2 variants. Background on the study: Participants got Ad26.COV2.S intramuscularly, once or twice 56 days apart.

The data were produced by immunoSEQ multiplex PCR, yet TCRdb's version contains in-frame clones alone and is incomplete. The sample includes under 550,000 clones, 88% of them seen just once. Treatment meaning: around 19 received Ad26.COV2.S at low or high dose, single or two shots; roughly five received placebo; per-sample allocation not given. Day 63 following the first vaccine or placebo injection was when the samples were taken. Sequenced material: peripheral blood, taken in a trial of Ad26.COV2.S vaccine versus placebo. The sequence came from a person between 18 and 60 years old who received the Ad26.COV2.S COVID-19 vaccine or a placebo.

The CDR3 is CASSAVAGGPYNEQFF. The CDR3 nucleotides are TGTGCCAGCAGCGCAGTGGCGGGGGGGCCGTACAATGAGCAGTTCTTC. J is TRBJ2-1 and V is TRBV9, with 9 bases lining up with TRBD2. CDR1 is SGDLS and CDR2 is YYNGEE in the germline V gene. V lost 3 bases and J lost 4; bases outside the gene matches: 8. The CDR3 loop spans 16 amino acids.